This T cell receptor (beta chain) was observed in a study of molecular identifiers for immune sequencing clone quantification. General study findings and limits: Sizes of highly expanded clones could be underestimated through identical TCRs sharing a barcode. The study reportedly detected spiked Jurkat TCR RNA from one cell among approximately 1 million naive cells.

This CDR3 is 15 amino acids long. The V and J ends lost 5 bases and 5 bases respectively, with 16 bases between them. CDR1 and CDR2 from the germline V gene are SGHVS and FQNEAQ. Methods described previously, with TCR primers listed, were used for bulk TCR libraries. From the PCR reads, TCRdb called clonotypes with MiXCR, one entry per CDR3 protein. The sample has about 500,000 distinct CDR3 sequences; about a fifth are singletons. Source material for naive CD8 libraries was about 17,000 to 1,100,000 sorted cells, with 10%, 30% or 50% RNA. Points on this clonotype: Its antigen is unknown.

This receptor was taken from a human donor in good health. Some libraries in this study had Jurkat cell RNA spiked in. The rearrangement uses TRBV7-8 and TRBJ2-1; perhaps TRBD1 as D (6 bases). Sequencing input: naive CD8+ T cells from blood, with Jurkat cell RNA spiked in. Documented subset: FACS-sorted CD8+CD4-CCR7+CD45RA+ naive T cells. This chain's CDR3 is CASSRGQYSHNEQFF. CDR3 coding DNA: TGTGCCAGCAGCCGAGGACAGTACAGCCACAATGAGCAGTTCTTC.